Presented here are 21 T cell receptor beta chains from one specimen sequenced in a study of response to subunit inactivated influenza vaccine (dated by TCRdb to 2016 to 2019). The protocol used for the library was RT-PCR. Sequencing relied on an Illumina HiSeq 2500. TCRdb reran the public reads through fastp at Q25 and MiXCR, keeping productive beta chains. Duplicate CDR3 protein sequences are folded into a single record with the most common DNA and genes. In all, the sample holds under 550,000 distinct CDR3 sequences, and about 8% of those were seen once. Over 10% of the sample lies in the top ten. The starting material was PBMCs from blood, obtained around 25 months after vaccination. All receptors derive from a man between 50 and 69 years old who received an inactivated influenza vaccine. Donor details come from another sample of the same person, matched by shared clones.

This clonotype was seen more than once but under ten times. The chain recombines TRBV20-1 with TRBJ2-7; weak D call: TRBD1 (6 bases). CDR1 and CDR2 (germline): DFQATT, SNEGSKA (reference sequence). The CDR3 is 14 residues long. Between the trimmed V and J ends, which lost 1 base and 5 bases, there was a span of 15 bases. The CDR3 region has the DNA TGCAGTGCTAGAGGCGGAGGAAACAGGGACGAGCAGTACTTC. Protein product: CSARGGGNRDEQYF.

This clonotype was seen more than once but under ten times. This sequence joins TRBV7-2 and TRBJ2-5; TRBD1 aligns across 9 bases. The CDR3 extends over 13 amino acids. From germline, CDR1 is SGHTA and CDR2 FQGNSA. With 5 bases clipped from V and 5 bases from J, the junction kept 3 bases outside the gene matches. CDR3 residues: CASSMTGGETQYF. The CDR3 nucleotides are TGTGCCAGCAGCATGACAGGGGGGGAGACCCAGTACTTC. The whole variable domain, remainder taken from reference TRBV7-2 and TRBJ2-5, is GAGVSQSPSNKVTEKGKDVELRCDPISGHTALYWYRQSLGQGLEFLIYFQGNSAPDKSGLPSDRFSAERTGGSVSTLTIQRTQQEDSAVYLCASSMTGGETQYFGPGTRLLVL.

This clonotype has only a few counts. The chain carries TRBV6-1 and TRBJ1-2; perhaps TRBD1 as D (6 bases). V dropped 7 bases and J dropped 4 bases, with 22 bases sitting between them. The CDR3 is made up of 16 amino acids. CDR1 and CDR2 (germline): MNHNS, SASEGT. The CDR3: CASTKPDRKLGYGYTF. The DNA of the CDR3 is TGTGCCAGCACCAAACCCGACAGGAAACTTGGCTATGGCTACACCTTC.

There are a few counts of this clonotype. As DNA, the CDR3 is TGTGCCAGCAGCCCCCCTGACGGAGCCAAAAACATTCAGTACTTC. This translates into CASSPPDGAKNIQYF. The genes are TRBV7-9 and TRBJ2-4; D remains unclear. The CDR3 is 15 amino acids. The V end was cut by 5 bases, the J end by 0 bases, with 11 bases between. Germline V CDR1 and CDR2: SEHNR, FQNEAQ (reference sequence).

This clonotype has at least ten counts. The gene calls are TRBV5-1 and TRBJ1-1; D is possibly TRBD1 (5 bases). The CDR3 consists of 16 residues. Trimming stripped 0 bases from V and 1 base from J, with 13 bases between. Germline-derived CDR1 and CDR2 are SGHRS and YFSETQ. CDR3 coding DNA: TGCGCCAGCAGCTTGGCTGCGGGGCGCGGGAACACTGAAGCTTTCTTT. Protein: CASSLAAGRGNTEAFF. The entire variable domain, with the rest obtained from reference TRBV5-1 and TRBJ1-1, is as follows: KAGVTQTPRYLIKTRGQQVTLSCSPISGHRSVSWYQQTPGQGLQFLFEYFSETQRNKGNFPGRFSGRQFSNSRSEMNVSTLELGDSALYLCASSLAAGRGNTEAFFGQGTRLTVV.

This clonotype was found many times. This rearrangement joins TRBV7-6 to TRBJ2-1; 9 positions agree with TRBD1. V dropped 4 bases and J dropped 6; count of bases not matched to a gene: 7. Germline CDR1 reads SGHVS; CDR2 reads FNYEAQ. This CDR3 has 15 residues. CDR3 sequence (DNA): TGTGCCAGCAGCTCGGGACAGGGAGTGGTCAATGAGCAGTTCTTC. It is translated as CASSSGQGVVNEQFF.

This clonotype was detected ten times or more. Here the CDR3 reads CASSPAQGSSEQFF. The CDR3 region has the DNA TGTGCCAGCAGCCCAGCACAGGGTTCAAGTGAGCAGTTCTTC. This chain joins TRBV11-2 and TRBJ2-1; D may be TRBD1 (6 bases). The V gene's germline CDR1 is SGHAT and CDR2 FQNNGV. The V end was cut by 5 bases, the J end by 9 bases, with 17 bases between. The CDR3 contains 14 residues.

The chain employs TRBV7-8 and TRBJ2-3, with D tentatively TRBD2 (6 bases). The germline gives CDR1 SGHVS, CDR2 FQNEAQ. V shed 5 bases and J shed 0 bases, with 15 bases lying between them. The CDR3 extends over 16 amino acids. This chain's CDR3 is CASSPRGTSSTDTQYF. CDR3 sequence (DNA): TGTGCCAGCAGCCCACGAGGGACTTCGAGCACAGATACGCAGTATTTT.

This clonotype was counted a few times. The chain uses TRBV24-1 and TRBJ2-1, with 7 bases matching TRBD2. Per germline, CDR1 KGHDR and CDR2 SFDVKD. Germline trimming cut 3 bases from V and 5 bases from J; bases unmatched to any gene: 6. The CDR3 is 15 amino acids. Here the CDR3 reads CATSDHRDYNNEQFF. In nucleotides, the CDR3 is TGTGCCACCAGTGATCACCGGGACTACAACAATGAGCAGTTCTTC.

J is TRBJ1-4 and V is TRBV2; D not resolved. CDR3 length: 12 residues. V was pared by 8 bases and J by 8 bases, with 12 bases between. Germline lookup yields CDR1 SNHLY and CDR2 FYNNEI. The CDR3 DNA reads TGTGCCAGCCGGGCACTAGAGGAAAAACTGTTTTTT. It codes for CASRALEEKLFF. Combining the CDR3 with reference TRBV2 and TRBJ1-4 gives the whole variable domain EPEVTQTPSHQVTQMGQEVILRCVPISNHLYFYWYRQILGQKVEFLVSFYNNEISEKSEIFDDQFSVERPDGSNFTLKIRSTKLEDSAMYFCASRALEEKLFFGSGTQLSVL.

This chain connects TRBV29-1 to TRBJ1-6, with TRBD1 matching 7 bases. Trimming at V came to 4 bases and at J to 7 bases, leaving 4 bases not matched to a gene. CDR3 size: 13 residues. Germline V gene sequence: CDR1 SQVTM, CDR2 ANQGSEA. The CDR3 reads CSVAGGPNSPLHF. CDR3 nucleotides: TGCAGCGTTGCAGGGGGTCCGAATTCACCCCTCCACTTT.

The rearrangement uses TRBV12-3 or TRBV12-4 and TRBJ2-3, with D possibly TRBD1 on 5 matching bases. The V end lost 5 bases, the J end lost 7 bases, and 10 bases lay between the germline ends. The CDR3 is 12 residues long. This chain's CDR3 is CASSLDSNTQYF. The CDR3 DNA sequence: TGTGCCAGCAGTCTCGACAGCAATACGCAGTATTTT.

The sample holds many counts of this clonotype. This chain's CDR3 is CASSLDWGGGYTF. The CDR3 region has the DNA TGCGCCAGCAGCTTGGATTGGGGAGGTGGCTACACCTTC. V usage is TRBV5-1 and J usage is TRBJ1-2; no clear D. Germline CDR1 is SGHRS and CDR2 is YFSETQ. V gave up 0 bases and J gave up 7 bases, with 10 bases separating them. The CDR3 is made up of 13 amino acids.

This clonotype was seen more than once but under ten times. This rearrangement joins TRBV2 to TRBJ2-1; the match to TRBD1 covers 7 bases. Trimming at V came to 2 bases and at J to 14 bases, leaving 6 bases not matched to a gene. The V gene's germline CDR1 is SNHLY and CDR2 FYNNEI. CDR3 length: 12 amino acids. The CDR3: CASSEPGTAEFF. The CDR3 DNA sequence: TGTGCCAGCAGTGAACCCGGGACAGCTGAGTTCTTC.

The rearrangement joins TRBV9 to TRBJ1-4; D not certain. The CDR3 is 15 amino acids. The ends were cut back, 3 bases at V and 5 bases at J, with 14 bases in the middle. In germline, CDR1 is SGDLS, CDR2 YYNGEE. This CDR3 is CASSAHGGSNEKLFF. The CDR3 DNA sequence: TGTGCCAGCAGCGCCCACGGTGGGAGCAATGAAAAACTGTTTTTT.

This clonotype has only a few counts. The chain uses TRBV5-1 and TRBJ2-5, with TRBD1 identical over 10 bases. The CDR3 length is 17 residues. V was clipped by 0 bases and J by 5 bases; unmatched bases: 10. Germline values: CDR1 SGHRS, CDR2 YFSETQ. In DNA, the CDR3 is TGCGCCAGCAGCTTGGCCAGGGGACAGGGGTATCGGGAGACCCAGTACTTC. This codes for CASSLARGQGYRETQYF.

The J gene is TRBJ2-7, the V gene TRBV6-2 or TRBV6-3; D unclear. CDR1 and CDR2 from the germline V gene are MNHEY and SVGEGT. The CDR3 extends over 12 amino acids. V gave up 5 bases and J gave up 3 bases, with 8 bases separating them. The CDR3 loop reads CASSTNYYEQYF. CDR3 DNA: TGTGCCAGCAGTACTAATTACTACGAGCAGTACTTC.

This clonotype was found many times. The chain combines TRBV29-1 with TRBJ1-1; no reliable D call. Germline CDR1 is SQVTM and CDR2 is ANQGSEA. This CDR3 region has 11 residues. V shed 4 bases and J shed 8 bases, with 11 bases lying between them. Written as DNA, the CDR3 is TGCAGCGTTGCTTGGACGGGAGAAGCTTTCTTT. Protein sequence: CSVAWTGEAFF. The full variable domain, rest sourced from reference TRBV29-1 and TRBJ1-1, is SAVISQKPSRDICQRGTSLTIQCQVDSQVTMMFWYRQQPGQSLTLIATANQGSEATYESGFVIDKFPISRPNLTFSTLTVSNMSPEDSSIYLCSVAWTGEAFFGQGTRLTVV.

The table lists this clonotype with a few counts. The chain combines TRBV19 with TRBJ1-6, with TRBD1 as a possible D gene (6 bases). The CDR3 contains 14 residues. Germline CDR1 is LNHDA and CDR2 is SQIVND (reference sequence). The V and J ends lost 10 bases and 7 bases respectively, with 17 bases between them. The CDR3 DNA is TGTGCCACCTCCGGGACAACGGACAATTCACCCCTCCACTTT. Encoded protein: CATSGTTDNSPLHF.

This clonotype was recorded at least ten times. The CDR3 region has the DNA TGCAGCGTTAAGCAGGGAATTGCGGGTGAGCAGTTCTTC. It translates to CSVKQGIAGEQFF. V and J are TRBV29-1 and TRBJ2-1, with D tentatively TRBD1 or TRBD2 (5 bases each). Per germline, CDR1 SQVTM and CDR2 ANQGSEA. With 5 bases removed from V and 9 bases from J, the gap between germline ends came to 17 bases. CDR3 length: 13 amino acids.

CDR3 sequence: CASSGQVDSSYTQYF. CDR3 DNA: TGTGCCAGCAGCGGACAGGTCGACAGCTCCTATACGCAGTATTTT. The V gene is TRBV7-2, the J gene TRBJ2-3; 7 bases are shared with TRBD1. This CDR3 has 15 amino acids. J lost 7 bases, V lost 5 bases, and 12 bases had no gene match. Germline V gives CDR1 SGHTA, CDR2 FQGNSA.